This entry features one T cell receptor beta chain sequence. Only a few counts were recorded for this clonotype. Its antigen is still unknown. No base qualities exist here, and no much larger clone lies one base off it. This entry belongs to a study of response to subunit inactivated influenza vaccine (dated by TCRdb to the late 2010s). Regarding the study in general: Deep quantitative profiling of the T cell receptor repertoire was used in the study to follow responses to a trivalent subunit inactivated influenza vaccine.

The method behind the library was RT-PCR. The sequencer was an Illumina HiSeq 2500. Clones were called with MiXCR by TCRdb after fastp trimmed the public reads at Q25, and only in-frame beta chains were retained. Records with the same CDR3 protein are collapsed into one entry carrying the most frequent genes and DNA. In all, the sample holds more than 600,000 distinct CDR3 sequences, and approximately 18% of those were seen once. The ten largest clones add up to about a tenth of the sample. The CDR3 numbers 13 residues from cysteine through phenylalanine. The only DNA kept is the CDR3, 39 bases in frame from the first base. CDR1 and CDR2, per the germline V gene, are SGHVS and FNYEAQ. Germline trimming: 5 bases from V, 4 bases from J; junction bases outside gene matches: 4. The paper as a whole reports these results and caveats: It was suggested by the authors that each seasonal influenza vaccination may recruit only a limited number of new T cells.

Sequenced here: PBMCs from blood, sampled roughly 5 days after vaccination. The chain was built from TRBV7-6 and TRBJ2-5; 7 of the junction bases match TRBD2. The TCR originated in a man over 45 who received an inactivated influenza vaccine. Donor details come from another sample of the same person, matched by shared clones. The encoded CDR3 is CASSPGGRETQYF. The DNA sequence follows: TGTGCCAGCAGCCCGGGAGGTCGAGAGACCCAGTACTTC.